These T cell receptor beta chains were read from a single sample in a study of beta chain features in type 1 diabetes. Generated by immunoSEQ multiplex PCR, the TCRdb table keeps only in-frame clones and is missing some. Of over 200,000 clones in the sample, 11% were seen once. Sequencing used naive CD4+ T cells from blood. The receptor set was obtained from a man aged 25-45 years with type 1 diabetes. Both conserved end residues are part of each CDR3. Each record gives: J gene, D gene, clone size, V gene, CDR3 protein, CDR3 DNA. The D gene is left open where the match is weak. Expanded clones get a size class; other rows say once, few or many, or leave the size out.

J: TRBJ1-5; D: TRBD1; size: -; V: TRBV29-1; CDR3: CSVGQGIDQPQHF; DNA: TGCAGCGTGGGACAGGGCATAGATCAGCCCCAGCATTTT
J: TRBJ1-2; D: -; size: few; V: TRBV2; CDR3: CASSPLAGYTF; DNA: TGTGCCAGCAGTCCTTTAGCCGGCTACACCTTC
J: TRBJ1-2; D: TRBD1; size: -; V: TRBV7-9; CDR3: CASSLVGDRAGGYTF; DNA: TGTGCCAGCAGCTTAGTTGGGGACAGGGCCGGTGGCTACACCTTC
J: TRBJ1-1; D: -; size: few; V: TRBV2; CDR3: CASSGTGHTEAFF; DNA: TGTGCCAGCAGCGGAACAGGGCATACGGAAGCTTTCTTT
J: TRBJ2-2; D: TRBD2; size: few; V: TRBV7-9; CDR3: CASSLRLAGDVAYTGELFF; DNA: TGTGCCAGCAGCTTACGGCTAGCGGGGGATGTCGCGTACACCGGGGAGCTGTTTTTT
J: TRBJ2-7; D: TRBD1; size: -; V: TRBV18; CDR3: CASSVDRGYEQYF; DNA: TGTGCCAGCTCGGTTGACAGGGGCTACGAGCAGTACTTC
J: TRBJ1-4; D: -; size: few; V: TRBV11-2; CDR3: CASSPGHLEEKLFF; DNA: TGTGCCAGCAGCCCCGGACATCTAGAGGAAAAACTGTTTTTT
J: TRBJ2-2; D: -; size: -; V: TRBV28; CDR3: CASSFDFRAGELFF; DNA: TGTGCCAGCAGTTTCGACTTCCGGGCCGGGGAGCTGTTTTTT
J: TRBJ1-6; D: TRBD1; size: -; V: TRBV2; CDR3: CASRGDRGPLHF; DNA: TGTGCCAGCAGGGGGGACAGGGGCCCCCTCCACTTT
J: TRBJ2-7; D: -; size: -; V: TRBV5-4; CDR3: CASSDLRENEQYF; DNA: TGTGCCAGCAGCGACCTACGGGAAAACGAGCAGTACTTC
J: TRBJ1-5; D: TRBD1; size: -; V: TRBV2; CDR3: CASSEKGQGNQPQHF; DNA: TGTGCCAGCAGTGAAAAAGGACAGGGGAATCAGCCCCAGCATTTT
J: TRBJ2-1; D: TRBD1; size: few; V: TRBV7-9; CDR3: CASSPTAGTGVYEQFF; DNA: TGTGCCAGCAGCCCAACAGCCGGGACAGGGGTGTATGAGCAGTTCTTC
J: TRBJ1-1; D: TRBD1; size: -; V: TRBV30; CDR3: CAWSLRDRGLAFF; DNA: TGTGCCTGGAGTCTCCGGGACAGGGGGCTGGCTTTCTTT
J: TRBJ1-2; D: TRBD1; size: -; V: TRBV2; CDR3: CARRTGGLTF; DNA: TGTGCCAGACGGACAGGGGGTCTCACCTTC
J: TRBJ2-5; D: -; size: -; V: TRBV29-1; CDR3: CSVEGGGVTQETQYF; DNA: TGCAGCGTTGAAGGAGGCGGGGTTACCCAAGAGACCCAGTACTTC
J: TRBJ2-7; D: TRBD2; size: -; V: TRBV2; CDR3: CASFAGADEQYF; DNA: TGTGCCAGCTTCGCGGGAGCAGACGAGCAGTACTTC
J: TRBJ2-1; D: -; size: -; V: TRBV14; CDR3: CASSNPGGSSYNEQFF; DNA: TGTGCCAGCAGCAATCCAGGGGGGAGCTCCTACAATGAGCAGTTCTTC
J: TRBJ1-2; D: -; size: few; V: TRBV2; CDR3: CASRAEERGYTF; DNA: TGTGCCAGCAGGGCCGAGGAACGCGGCTACACCTTC
J: TRBJ2-5; D: TRBD2; size: few; V: TRBV2; CDR3: CASREGLAGYQETQYF; DNA: TGTGCCAGCAGAGAAGGACTAGCGGGGTACCAAGAGACCCAGTACTTC
J: TRBJ2-7; D: TRBD2; size: few; V: TRBV10-3; CDR3: CAISGVAGGQDEQYF; DNA: TGTGCCATCAGTGGGGTAGCGGGGGGCCAAGACGAGCAGTACTTC
J: TRBJ2-5; D: -; size: -; V: TRBV6-6; CDR3: CASSIQGRETQYF; DNA: TGTGCCAGCAGCATACAGGGACGGGAGACCCAGTACTTC
J: TRBJ2-3; D: -; size: few; V: TRBV11-2; CDR3: CASSFPEGGRTQYF; DNA: TGTGCCAGCAGCTTCCCCGAGGGGGGGAGAACGCAGTATTTT